These 2 T cell receptor beta chains originate from one sample sequenced in a study of prognosis after radiotherapy for stage I lung cancer. Genomic DNA was subjected to two-round multiplex PCR for amplification of TCR beta CDR3. Individual primers that were specific to each TRBV and TRBJ gene served in first-round PCR. TCRdb passed the multiplex PCR reads through MiXCR, listing each CDR3 protein once. The sample carries about 59,000 distinct CDR3 sequences, 26% recorded once. This material consisted of PBMCs, taken before or after stereotactic body radiation therapy (not recorded which). The receptors come from a donor over 45 with non-small cell lung cancer.

About this clonotype itself: A far bigger clonotype differs at one base, so this is likely a read error. J is TRBJ1-6 and V is TRBV6-1; 10 bases line up with TRBD1. V dropped 7 bases and J dropped 9; count of bases not matched to a gene: 3. Germline V CDR1 and CDR2: MNHNS, SASEGT. The CDR3 has 13 residues. The CDR3 sequence: CASIWTGGSPLHF. In DNA form, the CDR3 reads TGTGCCAGCATTTGGACAGGGGGTTCACCCCTCCACTTT.

This clonotype was seen repeatedly, ten times or more. The CDR3 loop is CASSLGIGSTTDTQYF. Written as DNA, the CDR3 is TGTGCCAGCAGCTTAGGGATCGGATCGACCACAGATACGCAGTATTTT. The rearrangement uses TRBV7-9 and TRBJ2-3; D is ambiguous. V lost 1 base, J lost 2 bases, and 13 bases lay in between. Germline CDR1 is SEHNR and CDR2 is FQNEAQ (reference sequence). This CDR3 region has 16 residues. Full variable domain (missing parts from reference TRBV7-9 and TRBJ2-3): DTGVSQNPRHKITKRGQNVTFRCDPISEHNRLYWYRQTLGQGPEFLTYFQNEAQLEKSRLLSDRFSAERPKGSFSTLEIQRTEQGDSAMYLCASSLGIGSTTDTQYFGPGTRLTVL.